This passage covers 30 T cell receptor beta chains from one sample sequenced in a study of Graves' ophthalmopathy and Graves' hyperthyroidism. The authors amplified TCR beta CDR3 regions from RNA transcripts. First-round RT-PCR with HTBI primers preceded a second-round multiplex PCR. TCRdb called the multiplex PCR reads again in MiXCR, with one record for every CDR3 protein. Of about 340,000 distinct CDR3 sequences in the sample, roughly 15% were seen once. The sequenced sample was peripheral blood. These receptors were collected from an adult man with Graves' ophthalmopathy.

This clonotype was seen ten or more times. The gene calls are TRBV4-2 and TRBJ2-7; TRBD2 matches 11 bases. This CDR3 region has 15 residues. Germline V gene sequence: CDR1 LGHNA, CDR2 YNFKEQ. After removal of 4 bases from V and 0 bases from J, the junction contained 2 bases not matched to a gene. The chain's CDR3 is CASSLSGRASYEQYF. The CDR3 bases are TGTGCCAGCAGCCTTAGCGGGAGGGCCTCCTACGAGCAGTACTTC.

The CDR3: CASRAASDPGGQYF. The CDR3 bases are TGTGCCAGCAGGGCGGCATCGGACCCGGGTGGGCAGTACTTC. The V call is TRBV6-1, the J call TRBJ2-7; D is uncertain. Germline V gene sequence: CDR1 MNHNS, CDR2 SASEGT. CDR3 size: 14 residues. Trimming took 6 bases from V and 9 from J, leaving 21 bases between them.

This clonotype has a count of ten or more. V gene TRBV9 combines with J gene TRBJ2-7; D remains unclear. In germline, CDR1 is SGDLS, CDR2 YYNGEE. This CDR3 has 13 amino acids. Trimming removed 0 bases at V and 5 bases at J, with 9 bases between. CDR3 nucleotides: TGTGCCAGCAGCGTAGGGGGTGGGGACGAGCAGTACTTC. Protein product: CASSVGGGDEQYF. Together with reference TRBV9 and TRBJ2-7, the CDR3 gives the full variable domain: DSGVTQTPKHLITATGQRVTLRCSPRSGDLSVYWYQQSLDQGLQFLIQYYNGEERAKGNILERFSAQQFPDLHSELNLSSLELGDSALYFCASSVGGGDEQYFGPGTRLTVT.

This clonotype was seen ten or more times. V is TRBV7-8 and J is TRBJ2-6; 9 bases are shared with TRBD1. Per germline, CDR1 SGHVS and CDR2 FQNEAQ. V lost 5 bases and J lost 6; bases outside the gene matches: 5. This CDR3 is built from 15 residues. CDR3: CASSPRTGEANVLTF. The CDR3 DNA follows: TGTGCCAGCAGCCCGAGGACAGGGGAGGCCAACGTCCTGACTTTC.

This clonotype was counted many times. CDR3 amino acids: CASSYSPTRYEQYF. CDR3 in DNA: TGTGCCAGCAGTTACTCGCCAACTAGGTACGAGCAGTACTTC. The chain couples TRBV6-5 to TRBJ2-7, with D possibly TRBD2 on 5 matching bases. This CDR3 region has 14 residues. Trimming left V 0 bases short and J 4 bases short, with 10 bases between. CDR1 and CDR2 from the germline V gene are MNHEY and SVGAGI.

This clonotype was counted ten times or more. J is TRBJ1-1 and V is TRBV6-1, with a tentative D call TRBD1 (6 bases). V dropped 8 bases and J dropped 11 bases, with 12 bases sitting between them. The length of the CDR3 is 10 residues. CDR1 and CDR2 from the germline V gene are MNHNS and SASEGT. CDR3 region: CASLQGWAFF. The CDR3 DNA sequence: TGTGCCAGCTTACAGGGCTGGGCTTTCTTT.

This clonotype appeared many times. The chain's CDR3 is CSAVGGRQGDGYTF. CDR3 sequence (DNA): TGCAGTGCAGTAGGGGGCCGACAGGGTGATGGCTACACCTTC. The chain couples TRBV20-1 to TRBJ1-2; 7 nucleotides match TRBD1. Germline trimming cut 6 bases from V and 6 bases from J; bases unmatched to any gene: 13. Germline V lookup: CDR1 DFQATT, CDR2 SNEGSKA (reference sequence). The CDR3 contains 14 residues.

This clonotype has at least ten counts. V is TRBV9 and J is TRBJ1-1, with D possibly being TRBD1 (6 bases). V was cut by 3 bases and J by 11 bases, with 26 bases left in between. The CDR3 runs to 16 residues. Germline lookup yields CDR1 SGDLS and CDR2 YYNGEE. The CDR3 DNA sequence: TGTGCCAGCAGCGCGGGGGGGGCGGCTTCCCGGGGTGCCGCTTTCTTT. This codes for CASSAGGAASRGAAFF.

In its sample, this clonotype was seen a few times. The J gene is TRBJ1-2, the V gene TRBV7-9; D possibly corresponds to TRBD1 (6 bases). This CDR3 spans 13 amino acids. Trimming took 5 bases from V and 4 from J, leaving 11 bases between them. Germline-derived CDR1 and CDR2 are SEHNR and FQNEAQ (reference sequence). This CDR3 is CASSETGAYGYTF. In DNA, the CDR3 is TGTGCCAGCAGCGAGACAGGAGCCTATGGCTACACCTTC.

This clonotype showed up many times. The chain carries TRBV6-5 and TRBJ2-5; 10 bases line up with TRBD2. The V gene end was trimmed by 11 bases and the J gene end by 5 bases; junction bases not matched to a gene: 8. Per germline, CDR1 MNHEY and CDR2 SVGAGI. The CDR3 extends over 13 amino acids. The CDR3 DNA is TGTGCCTCGAGCGGGAGGGCCGCGGAGACCCAGTACTTC. Its protein product is CASSGRAAETQYF.

This clonotype was observed at least ten times. This chain links TRBV5-5 with TRBJ1-2; D call uncertain. CDR3 length: 14 amino acids. V shed 6 bases and J shed 5 bases, with 17 bases lying between them. Germline assignment: CDR1 SGHKS and CDR2 YYEKEE (reference sequence). This CDR3 reads CASTLQPGNYGYTF. The CDR3, as DNA: TGTGCCAGCACCCTCCAACCGGGTAATTATGGCTACACCTTC. Full variable domain (rest looked up from reference TRBV5-5 and TRBJ1-2): DAGVTQSPTHLIKTRGQQVTLRCSPISGHKSVSWYQQVLGQGPQFIFQYYEKEERGRGNFPDRFSARQFPNYSSELNVNALLLGDSALYLCASTLQPGNYGYTFGSGTRLTVV.

J is TRBJ2-7 and V is TRBV27, with D unclear. This CDR3 is 13 amino acids long. V dropped 0 bases and J dropped 9 bases, with 12 bases sitting between them. CDR1 and CDR2 (germline): MNHEY, SMNVEV (reference sequence). CDR3 nucleotides: TGTGCCAGCAGTTTATCCCTCGACTCGGGGCAGTACTTC. This sequence encodes CASSLSLDSGQYF.

The rearrangement links TRBV6-2 or TRBV6-3 to TRBJ2-7; 8 nucleotides agree with TRBD2. V trimming: 5 bases; J trimming: 2 bases; junction bases outside the gene matches: 5. Germline values: CDR1 MNHEY, CDR2 SVGEGT. The CDR3 loop spans 14 amino acids. Written as DNA, the CDR3 is TGTGCCAGCAGTGACCGGGGGGGGGCCTACGAGCAGTACTTC. It yields the protein CASSDRGGAYEQYF.

Ten or more counts support this clonotype. The V call is TRBV6-1, the J call TRBJ2-7; 12 bases align to TRBD1. With 9 bases clipped from V and 5 bases from J, the junction kept 11 bases outside the gene matches. The CDR3 runs 15 residues. Germline V gene data show CDR1 as MNHNS and CDR2 as SASEGT. The CDR3 here is CASGKSGTGGHEQYF. The CDR3 DNA reads as TGTGCCAGTGGAAAATCCGGGACAGGGGGCCACGAGCAGTACTTC.

This clonotype was found many times. The gene calls are TRBV4-3 and TRBJ1-2; TRBD1 might be the D (5 bases). V was shortened by 0 bases and J by 7 bases, with 12 bases between the two germline ends. Per the germline V gene, CDR1 is LGHNA and CDR2 is YSLEER. The CDR3 loop spans 14 amino acids. The CDR3 protein is CASSQDLGVSGYTF. CDR3 coding DNA: TGCGCCAGCAGCCAAGATTTGGGGGTATCTGGCTACACCTTC.

As to this clonotype: A much bigger clone sits one base away, suggesting this may be a read error. The V and J genes are TRBV4-1 and TRBJ1-1, with TRBD1 as a possible D gene (6 bases). The CDR3 loop spans 16 amino acids. Germline lookup yields CDR1 MGHRA and CDR2 YSYEKL. The CDR3 DNA reads as TGCGCCAGCGGCCAAGAAGCCGGGACAACGAACACTGAAGCTTTCTTT. Translated: CASGQEAGTTNTEAFF.

This clonotype was seen a handful of times. With a much larger clone just one base away, this may be a read error. This sequence joins TRBV4-1 and TRBJ2-7; tentatively, D is TRBD2 (5 bases). Germline lookup yields CDR1 MGHRA and CDR2 YSYEKL. The CDR3 totals 15 residues. Here the CDR3 reads CVSSQDHLPGDEQYF. The CDR3 DNA reads as TGCGTCAGCAGCCAAGACCACTTGCCCGGGGACGAGCAGTACTTC.

The chain links TRBV12-3 or TRBV12-4 to TRBJ2-5; D gene uncertain. The CDR3 length is 15 residues. V lost 1 base to trimming and J lost 1 base, with 10 bases between them. In DNA, the CDR3 is TGTGCCAGCAGTTTAGTCGGCCTCCCCCAAGAGACCCAGTACTTC. This codes for CASSLVGLPQETQYF.

This clonotype was counted once. The chain uses TRBV15 and TRBJ2-5; D gene uncertain. Germline-derived CDR1 and CDR2 are LNHNV and YYDKDF (reference sequence). Trimming removed 4 bases at V and 4 bases at J, with 10 bases between. This CDR3 has 13 residues. The CDR3 spells CATSTGFRETQYF. DNA for the CDR3: TGTGCCACCAGCACTGGGTTTAGAGAGACCCAGTACTTC.

On this clonotype: Being one base from a much bigger clone, this may be a read error. The V and J genes are TRBV2 and TRBJ2-7; D call uncertain. The V gene's germline CDR1 is SNHLY and CDR2 FYNNEI. V lost 8 bases, J lost 6 bases, and 8 bases lay in between. The CDR3 covers 10 residues. The DNA of the CDR3 is TGTGCCAGCTGTGTCGGCGAGCAGTACTTC. As protein: CASCVGEQYF.

This clonotype was counted at least ten times. This chain connects TRBV5-1 to TRBJ2-2; 10 bases are shared with TRBD1. CDR3 length: 17 amino acids. CDR1 and CDR2 (germline): SGHRS, YFSETQ. The trim removed 3 bases at V and 1 base at J, leaving 6 bases unmatched. The chain's CDR3 is CASSSPGQGLNTGELFF. CDR3 nucleotide sequence: TGCGCCAGCAGCTCTCCGGGACAGGGGCTGAACACCGGGGAGCTGTTTTTT.

This clonotype was counted many times. The rearrangement uses TRBV20-1 and TRBJ2-7; TRBD1 might be the D (6 bases). The V end lost 6 bases, the J end lost 2 bases, and 11 bases lay between the germline ends. There are 12 residues in the CDR3. CDR1 and CDR2 (germline): DFQATT, SNEGSKA (reference sequence). CDR3 DNA sequence: TGCAGTGCGGGGGACACCCCCTACGAGCAGTACTTC. Protein sequence: CSAGDTPYEQYF.

The sample holds many counts of this clonotype. V and J are TRBV6-5 and TRBJ2-5; 9 positions agree with TRBD2. CDR1 and CDR2 from the germline V gene are MNHEY and SVGAGI. The V and J ends lost 0 bases and 1 base, in that order; junction bases with no gene match: 6. This CDR3 comprises 17 residues. The CDR3 here is CASSYSRGGARQETQYF. The CDR3 nucleotides read TGTGCCAGCAGTTACTCCCGCGGGGGGGCCCGCCAAGAGACCCAGTACTTC.

This clonotype came up many times. The chain combines TRBV27 with TRBJ1-6; 11 bases line up with TRBD1. V lost 2 bases to trimming and J lost 8 bases; unmatched junction nucleotides: 2. CDR1 is MNHEY, CDR2 SMNVEV, per germline (reference sequence). The CDR3 sequence is 15 residues long. CDR3 nucleotide sequence: TGTGCCAGCAGTTTACCGGGACAGGGGGATTCACCCCTCCACTTT. Encoded protein: CASSLPGQGDSPLHF.

This clonotype was seen many times. The rearrangement links TRBV18 to TRBJ1-3; no firm D call. Deletions cut 0 bases from V and 5 bases from J, with 11 bases between. CDR1 is KGHSH and CDR2 is LQKENI in the germline V gene. CDR3 length: 15 residues. The CDR3 sequence is CASSPPAQPRNTIYF. In DNA, the CDR3 is TGTGCCAGCTCACCACCCGCCCAACCCAGAAACACCATATATTTT.

Only a few counts were recorded for this clonotype. This clone may be a read error of a much larger clone one base away. This sequence joins TRBV20-1 and TRBJ2-7; no reliable D call. The CDR3 loop spans 11 amino acids. Germline assignment: CDR1 DFQATT and CDR2 SNEGSKA (reference sequence). Trimming shortened V by 5 bases and J by 4 bases, and 9 bases separated the two germline ends. This CDR3 reads CSALLGYEQYF. DNA for the CDR3: TGCAGTGCTCTTCTGGGGTACGAGCAGTACTTC.

At least ten counts were recorded for this clonotype. The chain employs TRBV15 and TRBJ2-2; D call uncertain. The V gene lost 0 bases and the J gene lost 1 base, with 9 bases spanning the gap. Germline CDR1 reads LNHNV; CDR2 reads YYDKDF (reference sequence). This CDR3 is built from 16 residues. Here the CDR3 DNA reads TGTGCCACCAGCAGAGACACAACCATGAACACCGGGGAGCTGTTTTTT. It yields the protein CATSRDTTMNTGELFF.

The table lists this clonotype with a few counts. At one end the junction does not follow the germline gene, possibly because of a read error. The genes are TRBV11-2 and TRBJ2-7; 8 bases agree with TRBD2. CDR3 length equals 15 residues. Germline V gene lookup returns CDR1 SGHAT and CDR2 FQNNGV. The CDR3 region has the DNA TGTGTCAGCAGCTTTGGTCTAGCGGGTCCCTACGAGCAGTACTTC. It is translated as CVSSFGLAGPYEQYF.

This clonotype was seen repeatedly, ten times or more. V and J are TRBV6-5 and TRBJ1-1; D is unclear. The CDR3 loop spans 14 amino acids. The germline CDR1 and CDR2 sequences are MNHEY and SVGAGI. V was shortened by 2 bases and J by 5 bases, with 12 bases between the two germline ends. The CDR3 here is CASSYRGGWTEAFF. CDR3 DNA sequence: TGTGCCAGCAGTTACCGGGGTGGTTGGACTGAAGCTTTCTTT.

This clonotype occurred many times. CDR3 sequence reads: CASSPDGVLYEQYF. The CDR3, as DNA: TGCGCCAGCAGCCCGGACGGAGTTCTCTACGAGCAGTACTTC. This chain connects TRBV5-1 to TRBJ2-7; D uncertain. Germline CDR1 and CDR2: SGHRS and YFSETQ. V lost 4 bases, J lost 3 bases, and 14 bases lay in between. CDR3 size: 14 residues. Full variable domain (rest looked up from reference TRBV5-1 and TRBJ2-7): KAGVTQTPRYLIKTRGQQVTLSCSPISGHRSVSWYQQTPGQGLQFLFEYFSETQRNKGNFPGRFSGRQFSNSRSEMNVSTLELGDSALYLCASSPDGVLYEQYFGPGTRLTVT.